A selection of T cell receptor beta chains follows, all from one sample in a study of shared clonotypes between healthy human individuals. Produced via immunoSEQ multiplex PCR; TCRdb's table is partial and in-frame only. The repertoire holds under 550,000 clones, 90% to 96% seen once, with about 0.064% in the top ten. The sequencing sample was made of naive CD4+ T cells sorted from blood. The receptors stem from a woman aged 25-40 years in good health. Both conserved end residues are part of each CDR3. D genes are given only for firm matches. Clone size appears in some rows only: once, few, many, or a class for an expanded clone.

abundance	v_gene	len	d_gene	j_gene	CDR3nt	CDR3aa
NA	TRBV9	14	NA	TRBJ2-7	TGTGCCAGCAGCCCCCGGCGAGAATTCTACGAGCAGTACTTC	CASSPRREFYEQYF
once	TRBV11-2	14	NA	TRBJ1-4	TGTGCCAGCAGCTTAACACAGGGCAAGGAAAAACTGTTTTTT	CASSLTQGKEKLFF
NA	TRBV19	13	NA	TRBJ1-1	TGTGCCAGTAGTCAGACAGTGAACACTGAAGCTTTCTTT	CASSQTVNTEAFF
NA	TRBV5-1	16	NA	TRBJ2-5	TGCGCCAGCAGCTTGGTCGTTGGGGGGGGCGGGGAGACCCAGTACTTC	CASSLVVGGGGETQYF
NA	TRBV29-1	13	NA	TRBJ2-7	TGCAGCGTTGAGCCCCAGCAGGGGCGCGAGCAGTACTTC	CSVEPQQGREQYF
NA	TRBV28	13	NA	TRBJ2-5	TGTGCCAGCAGTTTTGGAGTGGTAGAGACCCAGTACTTC	CASSFGVVETQYF
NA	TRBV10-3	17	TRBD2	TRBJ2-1	TGTGCCATCAGTGACACTAGCGGGAGGGCCCTCTACAATGAGCAGTTCTTC	CAISDTSGRALYNEQFF
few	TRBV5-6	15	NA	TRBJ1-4	TGTGCCAGCAGCTTGTACCCGTGGAAAGCTGAAAAACTGTTTTTT	CASSLYPWKAEKLFF
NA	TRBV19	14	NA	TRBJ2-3	TGTGCCAGTAGTATCCCAGGGGTAGGAGATACGCAGTATTTT	CASSIPGVGDTQYF
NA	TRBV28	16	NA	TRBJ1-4	TGTGCCAGCAGCACCCCCGCGTCTGGAAGTAATGAAAAACTGTTTTTT	CASSTPASGSNEKLFF
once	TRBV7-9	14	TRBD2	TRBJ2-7	TGTGCCAGCAACCCAGCGGGAGGGGGGTCCGAGCAGTACTTC	CASNPAGGGSEQYF
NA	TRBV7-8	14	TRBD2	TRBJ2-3	TGTGCCAGCAGAGGGAGGGCGAGCACAGATACGCAGTATTTT	CASRGRASTDTQYF
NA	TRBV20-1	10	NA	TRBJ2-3	TGCAGTGCTCCAACAGATACGCAGTATTTT	CSAPTDTQYF
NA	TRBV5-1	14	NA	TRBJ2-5	TGCGCCAGCAGCTTCCCCGACCAGAAAGAGACCCAGTACTTC	CASSFPDQKETQYF
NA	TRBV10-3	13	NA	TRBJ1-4	TGTGCCACGCAGACCTCAACTAATGAAAAACTGTTTTTT	CATQTSTNEKLFF
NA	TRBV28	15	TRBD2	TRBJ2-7	TGTGCCAGCAGTCCCTCCAGCGGGAGATCGGGCGAGCAGTACTTC	CASSPSSGRSGEQYF
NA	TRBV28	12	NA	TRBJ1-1	TGTGCCAGCAGTACCAGTTACACTGAAGCTTTCTTT	CASSTSYTEAFF
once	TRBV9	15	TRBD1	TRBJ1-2	TGTGCCAGCAGCACTCGGACAGGGGACGTCTATGGCTACACCTTC	CASSTRTGDVYGYTF
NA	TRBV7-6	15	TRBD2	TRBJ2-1	TGTGCCAGCATCCCTGGTCTAGCGGGAGCCTATGAGCAGTTCTTC	CASIPGLAGAYEQFF
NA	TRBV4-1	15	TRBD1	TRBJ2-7	TGCGCCAGCAGCCCCGGACAGGGGCCTACCTACGAGCAGTACTTC	CASSPGQGPTYEQYF
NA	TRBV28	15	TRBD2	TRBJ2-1	TGTGCCAGCAGTTTAGCTAGCGGGCCCTTTCGAGAGCAGTTCTTC	CASSLASGPFREQFF
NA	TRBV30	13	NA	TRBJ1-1	TGTGCCTGGAGTCGTAACGGGAACACTGAAGCTTTCTTT	CAWSRNGNTEAFF
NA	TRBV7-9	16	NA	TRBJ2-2	TGTGCCAGCAGCTTCCCCACGGTTGCTTCCCCCGGGGAGCTGTTTTTT	CASSFPTVASPGELFF
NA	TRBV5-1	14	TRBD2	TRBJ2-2	TGCGCCAGCACAAGCGGGAGAAGGACCGGGGAGCTGTTTTTT	CASTSGRRTGELFF
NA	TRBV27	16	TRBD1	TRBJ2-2	TGTGCCAGCAGTCAGACCGGGACAGGGATCACCGGGGAGCTGTTTTTT	CASSQTGTGITGELFF
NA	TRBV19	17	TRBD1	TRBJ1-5	TGTGCCAGTAGTATCTGGTTCGGGACAGATAGCAATCAGCCCCAGCATTTT	CASSIWFGTDSNQPQHF
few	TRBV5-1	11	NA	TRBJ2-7	TGCGCCAGCAGCCTCACCTACGAGCAGTACTTC	CASSLTYEQYF
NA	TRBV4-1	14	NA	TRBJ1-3	TGCGCCAGCAGCCAGGCGGGGTTTGGAAACACCATATATTTT	CASSQAGFGNTIYF
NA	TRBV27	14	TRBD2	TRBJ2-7	TGTGCCAGCAGTTTACTGGCGGGAGTCTACGAGCAGTACTTC	CASSLLAGVYEQYF
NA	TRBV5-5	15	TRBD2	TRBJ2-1	TGTGCCAGCAGCTTTGCGGCTAGCGGCTACAATGAGCAGTTCTTC	CASSFAASGYNEQFF
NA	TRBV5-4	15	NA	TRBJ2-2	TGTGCCAGCAGCTTTTCGACAGCTAACACCGGGGAGCTGTTTTTT	CASSFSTANTGELFF
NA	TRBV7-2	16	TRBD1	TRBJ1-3	TGTGCCAGCAGCTTCCGGGACAGGGATTTCGGAAACACCATATATTTT	CASSFRDRDFGNTIYF
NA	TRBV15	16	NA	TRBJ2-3	TGTGCCACCAGCAGTCCGGGACGGACTAGCACAGATACGCAGTATTTT	CATSSPGRTSTDTQYF
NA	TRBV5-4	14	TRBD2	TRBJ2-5	TGTGCCAGCAGCCACATTAGCGGGAATGAGACCCAGTACTTC	CASSHISGNETQYF
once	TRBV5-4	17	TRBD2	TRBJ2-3	TGTGCCAGCAGCTTGGGACTAGCGGGAGGCCGTGTAGATACGCAGTATTTT	CASSLGLAGGRVDTQYF
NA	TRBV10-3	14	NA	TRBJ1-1	TGTGCCATCAGTGGCAGTGCCCGGAACACTGAAGCTTTCTTT	CAISGSARNTEAFF
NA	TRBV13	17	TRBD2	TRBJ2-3	TGTGCCAGCAGCTTATGGATGGGACTACCAAACACAGATACGCAGTATTTT	CASSLWMGLPNTDTQYF
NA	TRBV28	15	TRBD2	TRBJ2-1	TGTGCCAGCAGCTTGAGCGGGAGGGCCAGGAATGAGCAGTTCTTC	CASSLSGRARNEQFF
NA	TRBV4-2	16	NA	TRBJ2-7	TGTGCCAGCAGCCAAGATATCGCTAGGGGGGTCTACGAGCAGTACTTC	CASSQDIARGVYEQYF
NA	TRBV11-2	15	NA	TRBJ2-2	TGTGCCAGCAGTCAAAGCCTACTAGGCACCGGGGAGCTGTTTTTT	CASSQSLLGTGELFF